The present TCR beta chain was sequenced within a study of response to subunit inactivated influenza vaccine. A single record per CDR3 protein comes from TCRdb applying MiXCR to the RT-PCR reads. The data show 590,000 or so distinct CDR3 sequences, with approximately 14% seen just once and 6.5% to 8% held by the top ten. Details on this clonotype: Antigen specificity is unknown.

General study results and limits: The authors suggested that few new T cells are recruited per seasonal influenza vaccination.

Per germline, CDR1 SQVTM and CDR2 ANQGSEA. V lost 0 bases to trimming and J lost 4 bases, with 6 bases between them. The CDR3 is made up of 12 amino acids. The source material was PBMCs from blood, sampled 14 days before vaccination. The J gene is TRBJ1-1, the V gene TRBV29-1; D uncertain. This TCR came from a man aged 50 to 60 who received an inactivated influenza vaccine. CDR3 loop: CSVEEGFTEAFF. CDR3 sequence (DNA): TGCAGCGTTGAAGAAGGGTTCACTGAAGCTTTCTTT.